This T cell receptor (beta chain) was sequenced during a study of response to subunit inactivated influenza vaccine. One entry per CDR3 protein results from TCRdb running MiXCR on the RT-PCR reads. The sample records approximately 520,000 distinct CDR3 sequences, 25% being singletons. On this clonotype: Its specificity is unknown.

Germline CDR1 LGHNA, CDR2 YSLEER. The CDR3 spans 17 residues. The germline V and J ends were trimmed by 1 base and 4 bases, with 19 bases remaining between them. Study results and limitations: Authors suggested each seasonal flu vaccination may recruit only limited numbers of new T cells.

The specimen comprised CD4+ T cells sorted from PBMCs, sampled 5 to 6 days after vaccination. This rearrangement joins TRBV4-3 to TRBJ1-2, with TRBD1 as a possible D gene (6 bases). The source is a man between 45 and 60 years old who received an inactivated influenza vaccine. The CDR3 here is CASSQVLISGQLYGYTF. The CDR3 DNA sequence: TGCGCCAGCAGCCAAGTTCTCATTTCAGGACAGCTCTATGGCTACACCTTC.